Listed below are T cell receptor beta chains from one sample, sequenced in a study of STAT5B mutations in CD4+ large granular lymphocyte leukemia. Using immunoSEQ multiplex PCR, the repertoire was profiled, and TCRdb retains in-frame clones only, with some absent. Here the sample spans about 40,000 clones, 81% being singletons. Sequences were obtained from CD4+ T cells from blood buffy coats. The source is a human donor in good health. Both conserved end residues are part of each CDR3.

V	length	J	CDR3
TRBV28	13	TRBJ1-5	CASSLNTGWTQHF
TRBV30	19	TRBJ1-5	CAWSPPKGPGFYSNQPQHF
TRBV14	16	TRBJ2-7	CASSHGDPGQGYEQYF
TRBV2	14	TRBJ2-4	CASRGQLAKNIQYF
TRBV11-2	14	TRBJ2-1	CASSFLAGVNEQFF
TRBV5-1	17	TRBJ1-4	CASSLSRDRVSNEKLFF
TRBV7-9	19	TRBJ2-2	CASSALGLAGGLNTGELFF
TRBV10-2	15	TRBJ2-5	CASSPRQGWRETQYF
TRBV5-1	15	TRBJ1-3	CASSPLGGAGNTIYF
TRBV6-1	15	TRBJ1-5	CASSSGGASNQPQHF
TRBV5-6	14	TRBJ2-4	CASSRSGAKNIQYF
TRBV28	15	TRBJ2-3	CASSPSGRGGSLQYF
TRBV11-3	17	TRBJ2-1	CASSERTRRTGPDEQFF
TRBV28	15	TRBJ1-5	CASSTGQGAFQPQHF
TRBV6-6	14	TRBJ1-3	CASSPSSPGNTIYF
TRBV5-1	15	TRBJ2-5	CASSLGGAAQETQYF
TRBV4-3	15	TRBJ2-1	CASSQGQDHYNEQFF
TRBV4-1	14	TRBJ2-7	CASNHTGTGYEQYF
TRBV6-5	15	TRBJ2-7	CASSSDSRTVGEQYF
TRBV30	14	TRBJ1-1	CAWTPGLANTEAFF
TRBV7-9	11	TRBJ1-1	CAAGLGLEAFF
TRBV7-3	13	TRBJ2-3	CASSPQGTDTQYF
TRBV2	14	TRBJ2-3	CASSFGRTPDTQYF
TRBV19	13	TRBJ1-1	CASNRQGITEAFF
TRBV6-6	15	TRBJ2-1	CASSLTSASYNEQFF
TRBV4-1	16	TRBJ2-2	CASSQVLRGNTGELFF
TRBV6-6	13	TRBJ2-7	CASSYLGGAEQYF
TRBV5-8	13	TRBJ2-5	CASSQTSAETQYF
TRBV19	15	TRBJ1-5	CASSTGHQPYQPQHF
TRBV10-3	11	TRBJ2-7	CAISQQDEQYF
TRBV10-3	16	TRBJ1-1	CAISESTGPGNTEAFF
TRBV29-1	11	TRBJ1-2	CSVSGAGGYTF
TRBV6-1	15	TRBJ1-1	CASNPEGGLNTEAFF
TRBV10-3	14	TRBJ1-1	CAISFQGRDTEAFF
TRBV5-1	14	TRBJ2-7	CASSGGQISYEQYF
TRBV7-8	14	TRBJ2-7	CASSLRDRAYEQYF
TRBV19	15	TRBJ1-4	CASSRRDPTNEKLFF
TRBV5-6	12	TRBJ2-1	CASSWKTGEQFF
TRBV11-2	15	TRBJ2-1	CASSPSAAVYNEQFF
TRBV6-1	16	TRBJ2-7	CASSEVGGGVSYEQYF
TRBV2	13	TRBJ1-5	CASSGQINQPQHF
TRBV29-1	15	TRBJ2-7	CSVKRLAGESYEQYF
TRBV7-3	16	TRBJ2-1	CASSIQTSSSYNEQFF
TRBV5-4	16	TRBJ2-6	CASSIRDFSGANVLTF
TRBV11-1	11	TRBJ1-1	CASSFGQKAFF
TRBV6-1	14	TRBJ1-6	CASTQSSYNSPLHF
TRBV5-4	14	TRBJ1-5	CASSLAGGNQPQHF
TRBV4-1	16	TRBJ2-7	CASSQDSGTPTYEQYF
TRBV19	12	TRBJ1-5	CASSFSNQPQHF
TRBV5-4	12	TRBJ1-2	CASRSGAGGYTF
TRBV7-9	13	TRBJ1-5	CASSFGWDQPQHF
TRBV28	14	TRBJ1-1	CASPSPPANTEAFF
TRBV30	13	TRBJ1-2	CAWRIGGGYGYTF
TRBV4-1	15	TRBJ1-2	CASSQELSSVSGYTF